Sequencing of this TCR beta chain was carried out in a study of blood T cell repertoires in COVID-19. Study-level background: In each case, the material was cDNA or gDNA derived from T cells, B-cell-depleted T cells, or PBMCs.

Generated by immunoSEQ multiplex PCR, the TCRdb table keeps only in-frame clones and is missing some. In the table there are 130,000 or so clones, 88% of which are singletons. The CDR3 consists of 16 residues. Germline CDR1 is SGHTA and CDR2 is FQGNSA. The J segment lost 1 base and the V segment lost 2 bases, leaving 6 bases of the junction unmatched. The receptor's source is a man aged 65 to 79 with active COVID-19. Specimen: peripheral blood. The chain is built from TRBV7-2 and TRBJ2-7, with 9 nucleotides matching TRBD1. The DNA for the CDR3 is TGTGCCAGCAGCTTAAGGCGGACAGGGGCGTCCTACGAGCAGTACTTC. It specifies CASSLRRTGASYEQYF.